This T cell receptor beta chain was sequenced for a study of cytotoxic CD8 clonotypes in ibrutinib-treated CLL. Study details: Once patients had received a median about eleven months of treatment, range 6 to 36, response samples were obtained.

TCRdb keeps only in-frame clones here, not all; method: immunoSEQ multiplex PCR. The data show roughly 15,000 clones, 50% to 75% seen once. Trimming removed 1 base at V and 3 bases at J, with 13 bases between. CDR3 size: 17 residues. The germline gives CDR1 MNHEY, CDR2 SMNVEV (reference sequence). General study findings and limits: Shared public clonotypes were rare, and on treatment they either got smaller or stayed the same.

A word on this clone: Its antigen remains unknown.

The origin of this receptor is a human donor with chronic lymphocytic leukemia. The gene calls are TRBV27 and TRBJ1-6, with D perhaps TRBD1 (6 bases). The sample here was PBMCs, taken before ibrutinib treatment. The CDR3 coding sequence is TGTGCCAGCAGTTTATGGCGGGGGCTAATCTATAATTCACCCCTCCACTTT. It codes for CASSLWRGLIYNSPLHF.